Shown below are 7 T cell receptor beta chains from a single sample sequenced in a study of blood T cell repertoires in COVID-19. Assay: immunoSEQ multiplex PCR; the TCRdb copy retains only in-frame clones and omits some. The sample comprises fewer than 300,000 clones, 86% of which are singletons, and 10% to 15% rests with the top ten. The specimen was peripheral blood. Receptors were obtained from a woman aged 30 to 39 with COVID-19, enrolled during active disease.

The CDR3 loop reads CASSGHEQYF. DNA of the CDR3: TGTGCCAGCAGTGGCCACGAGCAGTACTTC. The chain is built from TRBV5-8 and TRBJ2-7; no firm D call. Germline loops: CDR1 SGHTS, CDR2 YDEGEE. The length of the CDR3 is 10 residues. V lost 5 bases to trimming and J lost 5 bases, with 5 bases between them.

The V call is TRBV12-3 or TRBV12-4, the J call TRBJ1-6; TRBD1 aligns across 9 bases. The CDR3 runs 13 residues. The V and J ends lost 6 bases and 8 bases, in that order; junction bases with no gene match: 2. The DNA of the CDR3 is TGTGCCAGCAGGGACAGGGGTCATTCACCCCTCCACTTT. Its protein is CASRDRGHSPLHF.

This clone was seen a handful of times. The chain employs TRBV4-1 and TRBJ1-2, with D tentatively TRBD1 (6 bases). V gave up 0 bases and J gave up 3 bases, with 11 bases separating them. Germline V lookup: CDR1 MGHRA, CDR2 YSYEKL. This CDR3 has 15 amino acids. CDR3 sequence: CASSQDMRQDYGYTF. CDR3 DNA: TGCGCCAGCAGCCAAGATATGAGACAGGACTATGGCTACACCTTC.

This clone was counted a single time. The V and J genes are TRBV9 and TRBJ1-5; D may be TRBD1 (5 bases). The CDR3 loop spans 15 amino acids. The germline gives CDR1 SGDLS, CDR2 YYNGEE. V lost 0 bases to trimming and J lost 0 bases, with 7 bases between them. CDR3 coding DNA: TGTGCCAGCAGCGTAGGGGGCCATAGCAATCAGCCCCAGCATTTT. It specifies CASSVGGHSNQPQHF. The complete variable domain, with remaining parts taken from reference TRBV9 and TRBJ1-5, reads DSGVTQTPKHLITATGQRVTLRCSPRSGDLSVYWYQQSLDQGLQFLIQYYNGEERAKGNILERFSAQQFPDLHSELNLSSLELGDSALYFCASSVGGHSNQPQHFGDGTRLSIL.

The chain carries TRBV5-6 and TRBJ2-2, with D unresolved. CDR1 is SGHDT, CDR2 YYEEEE, per germline. The length of the CDR3 is 14 residues. Trimming shortened V by 0 bases and J by 4 bases, and 7 bases separated the two germline ends. The CDR3: CASSLVISTGELFF. Written as DNA, the CDR3 is TGTGCCAGCAGCTTGGTAATCTCCACCGGGGAGCTGTTTTTT.

The chain has TRBV9 and TRBJ1-2, with TRBD1 as a possible D gene (6 bases). CDR3 length equals 14 residues. The V gene's germline CDR1 is SGDLS and CDR2 YYNGEE. Trimming cost V 5 bases and J 0 bases, with 11 bases left between them. The CDR3 region is CASSRGGTNYGYTF. The DNA for the CDR3 is TGTGCCAGCAGTAGGGGGGGAACTAACTATGGCTACACCTTC.

The chain uses TRBV4-2 and TRBJ2-3; no clear D gene. The germline gives CDR1 LGHNA, CDR2 YNFKEQ. Trimming removed 3 bases from V and 3 bases from J, with 13 bases in between. The CDR3 is 15 residues long. The CDR3 loop is CASSQSWARTDTQYF. For the CDR3, the DNA is TGTGCCAGCAGCCAGTCTTGGGCCAGAACAGATACGCAGTATTTT.